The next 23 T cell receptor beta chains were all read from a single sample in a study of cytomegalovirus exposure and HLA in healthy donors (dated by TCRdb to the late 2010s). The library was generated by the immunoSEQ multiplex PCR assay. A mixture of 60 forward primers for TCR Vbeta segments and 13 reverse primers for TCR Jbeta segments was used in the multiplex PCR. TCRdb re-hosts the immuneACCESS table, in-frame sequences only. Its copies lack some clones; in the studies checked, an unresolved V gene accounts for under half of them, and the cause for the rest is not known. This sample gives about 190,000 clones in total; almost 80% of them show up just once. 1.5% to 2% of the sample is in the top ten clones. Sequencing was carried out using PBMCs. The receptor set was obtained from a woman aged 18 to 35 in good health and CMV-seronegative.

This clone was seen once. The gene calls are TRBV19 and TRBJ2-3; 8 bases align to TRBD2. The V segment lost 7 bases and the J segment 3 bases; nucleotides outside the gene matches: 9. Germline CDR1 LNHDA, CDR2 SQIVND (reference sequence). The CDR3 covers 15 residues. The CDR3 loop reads CASTARREVTDTQYF. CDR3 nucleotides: TGTGCCAGTACCGCCCGGCGGGAGGTTACAGATACGCAGTATTTT.

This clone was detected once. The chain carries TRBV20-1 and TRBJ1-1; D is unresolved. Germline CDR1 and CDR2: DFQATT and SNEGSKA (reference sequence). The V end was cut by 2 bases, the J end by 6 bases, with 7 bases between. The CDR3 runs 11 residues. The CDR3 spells CSARPGPEAFF. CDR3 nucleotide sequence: TGCAGTGCTAGACCAGGCCCTGAAGCTTTCTTT.

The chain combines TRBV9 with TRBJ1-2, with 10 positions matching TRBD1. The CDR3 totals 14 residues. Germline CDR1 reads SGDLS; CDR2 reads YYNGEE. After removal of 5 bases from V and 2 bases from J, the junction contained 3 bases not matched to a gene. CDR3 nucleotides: TGTGCCAGCAGGGCGACAGGGGGCAACTATGGCTACACCTTC. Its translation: CASRATGGNYGYTF. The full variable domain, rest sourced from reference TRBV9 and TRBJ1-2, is DSGVTQTPKHLITATGQRVTLRCSPRSGDLSVYWYQQSLDQGLQFLIQYYNGEERAKGNILERFSAQQFPDLHSELNLSSLELGDSALYFCASRATGGNYGYTFGSGTRLTVV.

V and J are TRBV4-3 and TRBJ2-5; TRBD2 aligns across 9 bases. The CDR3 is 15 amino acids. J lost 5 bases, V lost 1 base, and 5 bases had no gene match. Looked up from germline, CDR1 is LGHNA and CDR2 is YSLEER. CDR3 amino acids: CASSQGSREGETQYF. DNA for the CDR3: TGCGCCAGCAGCCAAGGATCGCGGGAGGGGGAGACCCAGTACTTC.

The DNA for the CDR3 is TGTGCCAGCTCACCAGGGCCCTCTGGGGCCAACGTCCTGACTTTC. Its translation is CASSPGPSGANVLTF. The chain couples TRBV18 to TRBJ2-6; the D is unclear. The CDR3 spans 15 residues. Trimming removed 2 bases at V and 0 bases at J, with 5 bases between. Germline CDR1 and CDR2: KGHSH and LQKENI.

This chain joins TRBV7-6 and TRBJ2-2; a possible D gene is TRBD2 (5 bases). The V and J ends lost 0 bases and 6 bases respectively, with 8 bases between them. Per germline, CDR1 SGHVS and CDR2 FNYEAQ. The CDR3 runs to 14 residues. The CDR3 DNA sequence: TGTGCCAGCAGCTTAGCGGGAGAGGCCGGGGAGCTGTTTTTT. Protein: CASSLAGEAGELFF. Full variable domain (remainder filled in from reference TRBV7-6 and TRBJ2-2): GAGVSQSPRYKVTKRGQDVALRCDPISGHVSLYWYRQALGQGPEFLTYFNYEAQQDKSGLPNDRFSAERPEGSISTLTIQRTEQRDSAMYRCASSLAGEAGELFFGEGSRLTVL.

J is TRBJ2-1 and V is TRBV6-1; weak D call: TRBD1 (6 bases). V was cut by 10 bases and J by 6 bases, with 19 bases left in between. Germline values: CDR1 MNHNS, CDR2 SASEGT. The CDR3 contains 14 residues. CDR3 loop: CATWTASYANEQFF. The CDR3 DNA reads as TGTGCCACTTGGACAGCAAGCTATGCCAATGAGCAGTTCTTC.

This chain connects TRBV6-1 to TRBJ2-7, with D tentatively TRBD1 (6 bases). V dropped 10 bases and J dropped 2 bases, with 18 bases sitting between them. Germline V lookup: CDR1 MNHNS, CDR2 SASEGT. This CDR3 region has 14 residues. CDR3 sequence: CATDEPGHTYEQYF. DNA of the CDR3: TGTGCCACCGATGAACCGGGACATACCTACGAGCAGTACTTC.

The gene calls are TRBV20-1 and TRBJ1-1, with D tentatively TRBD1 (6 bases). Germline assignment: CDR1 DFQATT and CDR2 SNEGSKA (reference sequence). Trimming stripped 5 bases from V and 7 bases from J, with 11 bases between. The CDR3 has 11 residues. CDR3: CSAFRQVEAFF. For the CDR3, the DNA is TGCAGTGCTTTCCGACAGGTTGAAGCTTTCTTT.

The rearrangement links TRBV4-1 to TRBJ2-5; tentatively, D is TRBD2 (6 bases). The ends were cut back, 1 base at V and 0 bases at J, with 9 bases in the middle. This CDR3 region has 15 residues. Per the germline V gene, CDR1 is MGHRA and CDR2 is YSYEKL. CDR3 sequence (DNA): TGCGCCAGCAGCCAAGCCCCGGGAGACCAAGAGACCCAGTACTTC. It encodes CASSQAPGDQETQYF.

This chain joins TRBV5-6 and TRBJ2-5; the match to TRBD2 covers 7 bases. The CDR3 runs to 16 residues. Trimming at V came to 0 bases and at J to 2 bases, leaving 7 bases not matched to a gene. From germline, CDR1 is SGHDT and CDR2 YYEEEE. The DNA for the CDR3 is TGTGCCAGCAGCTTGGTAGGCGGGGGATCACAAGAGACCCAGTACTTC. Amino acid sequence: CASSLVGGGSQETQYF.

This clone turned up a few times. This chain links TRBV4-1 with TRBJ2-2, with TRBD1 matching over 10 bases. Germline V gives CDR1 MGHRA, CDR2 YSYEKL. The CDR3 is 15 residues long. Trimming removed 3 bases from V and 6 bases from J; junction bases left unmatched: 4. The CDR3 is CASSQAGTGAGELFF. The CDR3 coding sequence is TGCGCCAGCAGCCAGGCCGGGACAGGGGCCGGGGAGCTGTTTTTT.

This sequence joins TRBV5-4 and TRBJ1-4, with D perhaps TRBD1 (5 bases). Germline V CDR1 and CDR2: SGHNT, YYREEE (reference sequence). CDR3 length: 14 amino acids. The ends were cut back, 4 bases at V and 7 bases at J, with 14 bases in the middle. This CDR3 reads CASSLDSYSEKLFF. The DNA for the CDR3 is TGTGCCAGCAGCCTAGACAGCTACTCTGAAAAACTGTTTTTT.

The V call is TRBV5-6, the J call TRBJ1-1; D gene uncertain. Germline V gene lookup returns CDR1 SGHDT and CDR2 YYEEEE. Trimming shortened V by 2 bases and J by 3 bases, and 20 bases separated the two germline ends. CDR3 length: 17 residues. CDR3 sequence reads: CASSFRSWRVGDTEAFF. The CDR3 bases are TGTGCCAGCAGCTTTCGTTCGTGGAGGGTAGGCGACACTGAAGCTTTCTTT.

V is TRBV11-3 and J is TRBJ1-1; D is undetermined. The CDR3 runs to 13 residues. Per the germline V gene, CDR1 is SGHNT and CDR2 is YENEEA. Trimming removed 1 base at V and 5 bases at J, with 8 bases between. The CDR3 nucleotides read TGTGCCAGCAGCTTAGTCGGGTGGACTGAAGCTTTCTTT. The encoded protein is CASSLVGWTEAFF.

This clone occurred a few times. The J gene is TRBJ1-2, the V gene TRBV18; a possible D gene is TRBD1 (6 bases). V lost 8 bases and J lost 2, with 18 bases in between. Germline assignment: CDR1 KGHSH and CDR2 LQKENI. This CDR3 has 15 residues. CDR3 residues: CASRVGTNLNYGYTF. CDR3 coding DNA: TGTGCCAGCCGGGTCGGGACAAATCTCAACTATGGCTACACCTTC.

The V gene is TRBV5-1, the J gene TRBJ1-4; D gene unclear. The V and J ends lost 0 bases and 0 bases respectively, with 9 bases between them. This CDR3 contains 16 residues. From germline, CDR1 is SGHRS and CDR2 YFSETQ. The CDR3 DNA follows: TGCGCCAGCAGCTTGGCCAGCGGTGCAACTAATGAAAAACTGTTTTTT. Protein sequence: CASSLASGATNEKLFF.

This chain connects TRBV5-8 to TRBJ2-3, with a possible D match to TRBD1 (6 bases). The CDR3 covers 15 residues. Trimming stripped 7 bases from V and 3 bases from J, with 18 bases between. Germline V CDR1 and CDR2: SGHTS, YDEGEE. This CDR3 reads CASLQAGTFTDTQYF. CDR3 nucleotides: TGTGCCAGCCTACAAGCCGGGACATTTACAGATACGCAGTATTTT.

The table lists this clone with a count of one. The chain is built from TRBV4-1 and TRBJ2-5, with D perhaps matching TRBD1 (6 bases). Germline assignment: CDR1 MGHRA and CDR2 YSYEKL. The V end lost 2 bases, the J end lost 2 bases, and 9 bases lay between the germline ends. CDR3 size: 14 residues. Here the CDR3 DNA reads TGCGCCAGCAGCCAACCGGACAGACAAGAGACCCAGTACTTC. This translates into CASSQPDRQETQYF.

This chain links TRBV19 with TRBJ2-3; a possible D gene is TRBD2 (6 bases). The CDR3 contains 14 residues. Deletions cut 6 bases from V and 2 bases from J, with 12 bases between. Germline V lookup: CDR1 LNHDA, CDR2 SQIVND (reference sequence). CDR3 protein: CASSGGTYTDTQYF. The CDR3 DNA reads TGTGCCAGTAGCGGCGGGACTTACACAGATACGCAGTATTTT.

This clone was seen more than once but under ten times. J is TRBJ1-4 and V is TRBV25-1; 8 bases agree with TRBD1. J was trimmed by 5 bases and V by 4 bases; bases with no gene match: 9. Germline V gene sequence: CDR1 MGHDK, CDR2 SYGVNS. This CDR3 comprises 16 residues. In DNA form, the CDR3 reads TGTGCCAGCAGTGTCCTAACACAGGGGGTGAATGAAAAACTGTTTTTT. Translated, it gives CASSVLTQGVNEKLFF.

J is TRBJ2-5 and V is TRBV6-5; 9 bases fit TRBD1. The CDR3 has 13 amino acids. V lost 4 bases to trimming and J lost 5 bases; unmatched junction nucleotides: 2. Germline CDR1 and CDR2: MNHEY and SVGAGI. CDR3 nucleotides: TGTGCCAGCAGTTCGGACAGGGGCGAGACCCAGTACTTC. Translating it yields CASSSDRGETQYF.

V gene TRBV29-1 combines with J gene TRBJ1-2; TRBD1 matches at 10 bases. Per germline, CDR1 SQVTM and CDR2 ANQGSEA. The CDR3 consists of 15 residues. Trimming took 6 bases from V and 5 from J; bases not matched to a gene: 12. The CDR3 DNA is TGCAGCGTGCCGGGACAGGGGAATCTTCGTTATGGCTACACCTTC. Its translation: CSVPGQGNLRYGYTF.